Listed below are T cell receptor beta chains from one sample, sequenced in a study of CD8+CD57+ T cells in acquired aplastic anemia. TCRdb reprocessed the reads with MiXCR, giving one entry per CDR3 protein. The sample includes 150,000 to 160,000 distinct CDR3 sequences, roughly 54% of them seen just once. Sequencing was carried out using sorted CD4+, CD8+, or CD8+CD57+ T cells (not recorded which) from PBMCs. Source of these receptors: a human donor with aplastic anemia. The CDR3 runs from the conserved cysteine through the conserved F or W. A D gene is named only where the DNA matches it firmly. For some rows the clone size is stated as once, few or many, or as a class when expanded; others skip it.

D,V,size,J,DNA,CDR3
NA,TRBV6-4,NA,TRBJ1-2,TGTGCCAGCAGTGACTCGGGGTATGGCTACACCTTC,CASSDSGYGYTF
TRBD1,TRBV7-9,NA,TRBJ2-5,TGTGCCAACCCCCCTTTAGACAGGGGGCTAGAGACCCAGTACTTC,CANPPLDRGLETQYF
TRBD2,TRBV5-1,NA,TRBJ2-3,TGCGCCAGCAGCTTGGCGACTAGCGGTAGCACAGATACGCAGTATTTT,CASSLATSGSTDTQYF
TRBD1,TRBV9,many,TRBJ2-7,TGTGCCAGCAGCGTAGGGACAGGGGCCTACGAGCAGTACTTC,CASSVGTGAYEQYF
TRBD2,TRBV7-6,NA,TRBJ2-5,TGTGCCACCGGGACTAGCGGGGGGTCAAGCACCCAGTACTTC,CATGTSGGSSTQYF
NA,TRBV20-1,NA,TRBJ1-6,TGCAGTGCTAGAGCTGACAGTAATTCACCCCTCCACTTT,CSARADSNSPLHF
NA,TRBV10-3,NA,TRBJ2-3,TGTGCCACCGCCACTGACAGTAGCACAGATACGCAGTATTTT,CATATDSSTDTQYF
NA,TRBV20-1,NA,TRBJ1-1,TGCAGTGCTAATCAGGGCATGAACACTGAGGCTTTCTTT,CSANQGMNTEAFF
NA,TRBV20-1,many,TRBJ2-7,TGCAGTGCTAGAGGGGAGGTCAGCGCCTACGAGCAGTACTTC,CSARGEVSAYEQYF
NA,TRBV10-1,NA,TRBJ1-1,TGCGCCAGCAGTGACTCACCGCTGAACACTGAAGCTTTCTTT,CASSDSPLNTEAFF
NA,TRBV20-1,NA,TRBJ1-2,TGCAGTGCTAGGGACAGTCTTTCCGGCTACACCTTC,CSARDSLSGYTF
TRBD1,TRBV15,NA,TRBJ2-7,TGTGCCACCAGCAGGGGGACAGGGCGCGAGCAGTACTTC,CATSRGTGREQYF
NA,TRBV11-2,NA,TRBJ2-7,TGTGCCAGCAGCTTAGGTGACGACATACGAGACTACGAGCAGTACTTC,CASSLGDDIRDYEQYF
NA,TRBV7-9,many,TRBJ2-5,TGTGCCAGCAGCCCCGACAGAAAAGAGACCCAGTACTTC,CASSPDRKETQYF
TRBD2,TRBV6-5,many,TRBJ2-5,TGTGCCAGCAGTTACCTCGGGACTAGCGGGGGGAGTCAAGAGACCCAGTACTTC,CASSYLGTSGGSQETQYF
NA,TRBV7-6,many,TRBJ1-3,TGTGCCAGCAGTCGTAGACAGGCGTCTGGAAACACCATATATTTT,CASSRRQASGNTIYF
NA,TRBV25-1,NA,TRBJ1-1,TGTGCCAGCAGTGCTACGGCCGGAGGGGCTGTGACTGAAGCTTTCTTT,CASSATAGGAVTEAFF
TRBD1,TRBV7-6,NA,TRBJ2-7,TGTGCCAGCAGCTTTGGGACAGGGTTGACTTACGAGCAGTACTTC,CASSFGTGLTYEQYF
TRBD2,TRBV2,NA,TRBJ2-2,TGTGCCAGCAGTGGGGTAGCGGGGGGGAACACCGGGGAGCTGTTTTTT,CASSGVAGGNTGELFF
NA,TRBV11-1,NA,TRBJ1-2,TGTGCCAGCAAAAGCTTGGGAGGAGACACCCCTTATGGCTACACCTTC,CASKSLGGDTPYGYTF
NA,TRBV7-7,NA,TRBJ1-1,TGTGCCAGCAGCTACAGGGTAGGGACTGAAGCTTTCTTT,CASSYRVGTEAFF